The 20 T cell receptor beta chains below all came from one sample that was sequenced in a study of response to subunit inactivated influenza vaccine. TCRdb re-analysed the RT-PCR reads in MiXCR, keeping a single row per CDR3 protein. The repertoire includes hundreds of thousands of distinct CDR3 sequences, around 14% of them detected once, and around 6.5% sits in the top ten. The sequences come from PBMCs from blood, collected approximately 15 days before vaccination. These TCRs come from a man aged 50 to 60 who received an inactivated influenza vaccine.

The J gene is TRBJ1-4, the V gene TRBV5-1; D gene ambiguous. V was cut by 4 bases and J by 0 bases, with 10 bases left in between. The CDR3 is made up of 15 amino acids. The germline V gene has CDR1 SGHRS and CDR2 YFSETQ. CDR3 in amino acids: CASSPQRATNEKLFF. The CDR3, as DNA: TGCGCCAGCAGCCCGCAGCGTGCAACTAATGAAAAACTGTTTTTT.

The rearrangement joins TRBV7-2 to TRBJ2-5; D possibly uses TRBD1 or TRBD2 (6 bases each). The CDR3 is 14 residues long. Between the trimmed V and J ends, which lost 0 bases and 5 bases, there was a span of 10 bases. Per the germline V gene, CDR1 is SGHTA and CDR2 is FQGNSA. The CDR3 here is CASSLAMGGETQYF. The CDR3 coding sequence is TGTGCCAGCAGCTTAGCGATGGGGGGCGAGACCCAGTACTTC.

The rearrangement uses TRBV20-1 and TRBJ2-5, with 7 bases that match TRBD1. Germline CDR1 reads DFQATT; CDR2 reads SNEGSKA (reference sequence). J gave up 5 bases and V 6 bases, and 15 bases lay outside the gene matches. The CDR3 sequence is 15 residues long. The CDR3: CSAVQGVWGLETQYF. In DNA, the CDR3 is TGCAGTGCCGTTCAGGGGGTTTGGGGGTTGGAGACCCAGTACTTC.

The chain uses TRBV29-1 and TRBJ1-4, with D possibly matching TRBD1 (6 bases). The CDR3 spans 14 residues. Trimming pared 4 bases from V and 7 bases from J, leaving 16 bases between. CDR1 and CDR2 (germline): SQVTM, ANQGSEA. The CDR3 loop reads CSVGGGGLGEKLFF. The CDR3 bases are TGCAGCGTTGGAGGTGGGGGGCTCGGTGAAAAACTGTTTTTT.

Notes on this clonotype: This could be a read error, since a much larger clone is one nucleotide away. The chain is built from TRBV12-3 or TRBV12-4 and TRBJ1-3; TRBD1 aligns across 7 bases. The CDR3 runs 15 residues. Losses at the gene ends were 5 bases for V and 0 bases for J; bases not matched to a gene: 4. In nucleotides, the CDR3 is TGTGCCAGCAGTCGTGACAGGGTCTCTGGAAACACCATATATTTT. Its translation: CASSRDRVSGNTIYF.

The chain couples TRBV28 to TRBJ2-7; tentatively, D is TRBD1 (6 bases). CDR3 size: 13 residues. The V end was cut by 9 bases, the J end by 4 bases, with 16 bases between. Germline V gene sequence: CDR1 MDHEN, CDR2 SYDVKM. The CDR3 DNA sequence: TGTGCCAGTTCGACAGGCATTAGGTACGAGCAGTACTTC. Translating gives CASSTGIRYEQYF.

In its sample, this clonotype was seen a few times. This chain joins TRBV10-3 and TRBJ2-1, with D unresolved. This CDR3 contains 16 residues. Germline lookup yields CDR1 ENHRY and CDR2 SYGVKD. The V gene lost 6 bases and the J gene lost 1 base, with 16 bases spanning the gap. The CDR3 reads CAIRGIEGGSYNEQFF. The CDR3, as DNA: TGTGCCATCAGGGGTATCGAAGGTGGATCCTACAATGAGCAGTTCTTC.

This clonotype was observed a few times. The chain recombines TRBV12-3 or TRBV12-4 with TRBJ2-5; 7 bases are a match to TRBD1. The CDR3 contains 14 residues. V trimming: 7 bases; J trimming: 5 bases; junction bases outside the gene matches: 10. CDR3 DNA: TGTGCCAGCACTCTACAGGGGTTCGGGGAGACCCAGTACTTC. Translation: CASTLQGFGETQYF.

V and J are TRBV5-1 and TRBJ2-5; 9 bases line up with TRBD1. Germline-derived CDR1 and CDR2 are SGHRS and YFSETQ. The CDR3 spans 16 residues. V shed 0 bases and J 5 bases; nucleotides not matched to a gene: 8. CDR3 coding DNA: TGCGCCAGCAGCTTGGAGGGACAGGGAGCATGGGAGACCCAGTACTTC. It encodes CASSLEGQGAWETQYF.

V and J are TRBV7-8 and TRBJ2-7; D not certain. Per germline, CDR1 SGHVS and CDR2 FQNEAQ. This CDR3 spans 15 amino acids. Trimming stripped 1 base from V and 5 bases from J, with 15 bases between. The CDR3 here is CASSLEGLPPNEQYF. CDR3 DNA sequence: TGTGCCAGCAGCTTAGAGGGTCTACCACCTAACGAGCAGTACTTC.

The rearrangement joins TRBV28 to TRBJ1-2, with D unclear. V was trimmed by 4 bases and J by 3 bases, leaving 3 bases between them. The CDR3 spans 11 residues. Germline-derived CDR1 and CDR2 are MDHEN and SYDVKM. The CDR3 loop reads CASSSHYGYTF. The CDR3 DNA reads TGTGCCAGCAGTTCCCACTATGGCTACACCTTC.

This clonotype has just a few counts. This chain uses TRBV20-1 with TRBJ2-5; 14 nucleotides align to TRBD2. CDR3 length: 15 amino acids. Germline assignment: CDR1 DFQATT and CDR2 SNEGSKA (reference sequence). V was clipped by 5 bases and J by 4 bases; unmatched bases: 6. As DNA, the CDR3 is TGCAGTGCTGTTCGGACTAGCGGGGGGATAGAGACCCAGTACTTC. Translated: CSAVRTSGGIETQYF.

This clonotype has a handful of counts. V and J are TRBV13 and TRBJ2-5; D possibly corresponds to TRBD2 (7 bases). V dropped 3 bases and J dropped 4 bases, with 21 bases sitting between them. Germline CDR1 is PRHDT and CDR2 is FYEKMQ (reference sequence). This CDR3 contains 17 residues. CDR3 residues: CASSFGDGGPGRETQYF. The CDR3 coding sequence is TGTGCCAGCAGCTTTGGTGACGGGGGGCCGGGAAGAGAGACCCAGTACTTC.

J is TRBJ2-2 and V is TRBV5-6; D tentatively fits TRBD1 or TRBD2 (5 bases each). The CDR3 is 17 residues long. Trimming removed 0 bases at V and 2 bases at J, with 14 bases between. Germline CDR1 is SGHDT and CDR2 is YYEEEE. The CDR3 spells CASSLAVGPLNTGELFF. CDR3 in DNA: TGTGCCAGCAGCTTGGCCGTGGGACCTCTCAACACCGGGGAGCTGTTTTTT.

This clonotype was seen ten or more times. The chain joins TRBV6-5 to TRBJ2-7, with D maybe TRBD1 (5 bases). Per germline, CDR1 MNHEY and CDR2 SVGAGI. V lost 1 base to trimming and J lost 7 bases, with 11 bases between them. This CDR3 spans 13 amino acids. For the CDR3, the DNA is TGTGCCAGCAGTTACTATACAGGAACAGAGCAGTACTTC. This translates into CASSYYTGTEQYF.

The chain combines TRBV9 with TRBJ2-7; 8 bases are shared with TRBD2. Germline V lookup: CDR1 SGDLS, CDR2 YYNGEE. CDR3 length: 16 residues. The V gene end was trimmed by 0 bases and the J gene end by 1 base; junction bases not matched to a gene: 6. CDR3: CASSVGGTSGSYEQYF. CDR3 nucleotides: TGTGCCAGCAGCGTAGGTGGAACTAGCGGATCCTACGAGCAGTACTTC. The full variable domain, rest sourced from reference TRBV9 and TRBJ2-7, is DSGVTQTPKHLITATGQRVTLRCSPRSGDLSVYWYQQSLDQGLQFLIQYYNGEERAKGNILERFSAQQFPDLHSELNLSSLELGDSALYFCASSVGGTSGSYEQYFGPGTRLTVT.

The CDR3 region is CASKGGGFQPQHF. CDR3 in DNA: TGTGCCAGTAAAGGGGGCGGTTTTCAGCCCCAGCATTTT. This sequence joins TRBV19 and TRBJ1-5, with 7 nucleotides matching TRBD1. Germline V gene data show CDR1 as LNHDA and CDR2 as SQIVND (reference sequence). This CDR3 is built from 13 residues. J lost 6 bases, V lost 7 bases, and 6 bases had no gene match.

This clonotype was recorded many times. CDR3 sequence reads: CASSFTGGGRNEQFF. CDR3 DNA: TGTGCCAGCAGTTTTACCGGGGGGGGCCGGAATGAGCAGTTCTTC. The J gene is TRBJ2-1, the V gene TRBV28; TRBD2 matches 8 bases. J lost 7 bases, V lost 3 bases, and 8 bases had no gene match. Germline CDR1 MDHEN, CDR2 SYDVKM. The length of the CDR3 is 15 residues.

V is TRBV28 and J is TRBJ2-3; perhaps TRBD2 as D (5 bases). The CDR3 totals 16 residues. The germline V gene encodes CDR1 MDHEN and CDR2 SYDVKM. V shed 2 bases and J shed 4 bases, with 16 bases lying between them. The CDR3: CASSLRLSENPDTQYF. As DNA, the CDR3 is TGTGCCAGCAGTTTAAGACTAAGCGAAAATCCAGATACGCAGTATTTT.

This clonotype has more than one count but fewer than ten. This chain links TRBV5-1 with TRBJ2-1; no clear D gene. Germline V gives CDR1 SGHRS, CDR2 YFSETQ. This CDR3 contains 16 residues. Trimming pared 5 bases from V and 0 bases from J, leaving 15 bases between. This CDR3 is CASSSWASSSYNEQFF. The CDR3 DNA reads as TGCGCCAGCAGTTCGTGGGCGAGTAGCTCCTACAATGAGCAGTTCTTC.